Given below is one TCR beta chain in context. What it binds is not known. The CDR3 length is 14 residues. CDR1 KGHSH and CDR2 LQKENI come from the germline V gene. V was pared by 6 bases and J by 4 bases, with 16 bases between. Repertoires were generated with immunoSEQ multiplex PCR, while TCRdb's copy carries only in-frame clones and drops some. The table lists approximately 73,000 clones, approximately 95% of them singletons. The data originate from a study of cytomegalovirus exposure and HLA in healthy donors. Findings and caveats of the study: Listed as cytomegalovirus-associated were 164 TCR beta chains.

The J gene is TRBJ2-7, the V gene TRBV18; D is possibly TRBD1 (5 bases). The clonotype was recovered from a man aged 18 to 30 in good health and CMV-seronegative. The material sequenced was PBMCs. This chain's CDR3 is CASSGPSDIYEQYF. The CDR3 DNA is TGTGCCAGCTCGGGGCCCTCGGACATATACGAGCAGTACTTC.